The next 7 T cell receptor beta chains were all read from a single sample in a study of blood T cell repertoires in COVID-19. Assay used: immunoSEQ multiplex PCR; TCRdb lists only in-frame clones, some missing. The table has about 72,000 clones, around nine tenths seen once. The material sequenced was peripheral blood. These receptors were collected from a woman aged 60-70 years with acute or convalescent COVID-19.

The genes are TRBV5-5 and TRBJ1-1; D unclear. CDR1 and CDR2 (germline): SGHKS, YYEKEE (reference sequence). Trimming pared 0 bases from V and 2 bases from J, leaving 5 bases between. The CDR3 extends over 13 amino acids. The CDR3 DNA reads as TGTGCCAGCAGCTTGGCCATTAACACTGAAGCTTTCTTT. Amino acids: CASSLAINTEAFF.

The chain combines TRBV7-9 with TRBJ2-7; 7 positions match TRBD1. Germline V gene sequence: CDR1 SEHNR, CDR2 FQNEAQ (reference sequence). CDR3 length: 15 amino acids. Trimming at V came to 0 bases and at J to 0 bases, leaving 2 bases not matched to a gene. The CDR3 sequence: CASSLAGGGSYEQYF. The CDR3 coding sequence is TGTGCCAGCAGCTTAGCAGGGGGCGGCTCCTACGAGCAGTACTTC. The full variable domain, with the rest looked up from reference TRBV7-9 and TRBJ2-7, is DTGVSQNPRHKITKRGQNVTFRCDPISEHNRLYWYRQTLGQGPEFLTYFQNEAQLEKSRLLSDRFSAERPKGSFSTLEIQRTEQGDSAMYLCASSLAGGGSYEQYFGPGTRLTVT.

This rearrangement joins TRBV6-5 to TRBJ1-2, with D tentatively TRBD1 (6 bases). V dropped 10 bases and J dropped 8 bases, with 23 bases sitting between them. The length of the CDR3 is 14 residues. The germline CDR1 and CDR2 sequences are MNHEY and SVGAGI. This CDR3 reads CATYAYVSGEGYTF. The CDR3 nucleotides read TGTGCCACCTACGCCTACGTTTCAGGGGAGGGCTACACCTTC.

The chain recombines TRBV10-3 with TRBJ2-2; the match to TRBD2 covers 8 bases. Losses at the gene ends were 11 bases for V and 4 bases for J; bases not matched to a gene: 6. Per germline, CDR1 ENHRY and CDR2 SYGVKD. CDR3 length: 13 residues. The CDR3 loop reads CAAGGAGTGELFF. CDR3 DNA: TGTGCCGCCGGGGGGGCCGGCACCGGGGAGCTGTTTTTT.

The chain joins TRBV5-6 to TRBJ1-2, with D tentatively TRBD1 (5 bases). In germline, CDR1 is SGHDT, CDR2 YYEEEE. Deletions cut 0 bases from V and 3 bases from J, with 6 bases between. The length of the CDR3 is 13 residues. The CDR3 nucleotides read TGTGCCAGCAGCTTGGTAGGGGACTATGGCTACACCTTC. Protein sequence: CASSLVGDYGYTF.

This clone was counted only a few times. This rearrangement joins TRBV7-9 to TRBJ1-2, with 10 bases lining up with TRBD1. The CDR3 consists of 15 residues. CDR1 is SEHNR, CDR2 FQNEAQ, per germline (reference sequence). Trimming took 4 bases from V and 3 from J; bases not matched to a gene: 5. Here the CDR3 reads CASSSKDRGDYGYTF. The DNA of the CDR3 is TGTGCCAGCAGCTCCAAGGACAGGGGGGACTATGGCTACACCTTC.

The chain couples TRBV5-1 to TRBJ2-3; D unresolved. Germline V lookup: CDR1 SGHRS, CDR2 YFSETQ. V was pared by 4 bases and J by 2 bases, with 14 bases between. The CDR3 consists of 15 residues. This CDR3 reads CASSNSSRITDTQYF. The DNA of the CDR3 is TGCGCCAGCAGCAACTCTTCCCGAATCACAGATACGCAGTATTTT. The variable domain in full, with the rest retrieved from reference TRBV5-1 and TRBJ2-3, is KAGVTQTPRYLIKTRGQQVTLSCSPISGHRSVSWYQQTPGQGLQFLFEYFSETQRNKGNFPGRFSGRQFSNSRSEMNVSTLELGDSALYLCASSNSSRITDTQYFGPGTRLTVL.